The 32 T cell receptor beta chains below come from one sample, sequenced in a study of human T cells and chemical hapten exposure. TCRdb reprocessed the RACE reads via MiXCR and lists one record per CDR3 protein. Altogether 350,000 or so distinct CDR3 sequences are present, about 7% being singletons, with the ten largest covering approximately 8%. The time point: patch test 1, 2 weeks after DPC sensitization. The treatment here: therapeutic diphenylcyclopropenone sensitization with weekly scalp DPC. Sequencing used whole blood, obtained in connection with sensitization to the hapten diphenylcyclopropenone (DPC). The source is a woman younger than 30 with alopecia areata. Some clones in this sample may be carry-over from other donors' samples.

The rearrangement uses TRBV7-8 and TRBJ2-6, with a weak D call TRBD1 (6 bases). The CDR3 loop spans 19 amino acids. V was trimmed by 5 bases and J by 0 bases, leaving 20 bases between them. Germline assignment: CDR1 SGHVS and CDR2 FQNEAQ. The CDR3 sequence is CASSITGTPTLSGANVLTF. DNA of the CDR3: TGTGCCAGCAGCATAACCGGGACACCTACCCTCTCTGGGGCCAACGTCCTGACTTTC.

The chain employs TRBV6-1 and TRBJ1-2, with 8 bases that match TRBD1. CDR3 size: 14 residues. Germline V lookup: CDR1 MNHNS, CDR2 SASEGT. The V and J ends lost 6 bases and 2 bases, in that order; junction bases with no gene match: 5. The CDR3 DNA reads TGTGCCAGCAGAGACAGGGGAGGAAACTATGGCTACACCTTC. It translates to CASRDRGGNYGYTF.

This clonotype was detected a few times. V usage is TRBV6-6 and J usage is TRBJ1-2; D is unresolved. Germline values: CDR1 MNHNY, CDR2 SVGAGI (reference sequence). V was pared by 2 bases and J by 1 base, with 8 bases between. There are 14 residues in the CDR3. The CDR3 is CASSYTGNNYGYTF. The CDR3 coding sequence is TGTGCCAGCAGTTACACCGGAAATAACTATGGCTACACCTTC.

The rearrangement uses TRBV4-3 and TRBJ1-2; no firm D call. Between the trimmed V and J ends, which lost 0 bases and 5 bases, there was a span of 10 bases. In germline, CDR1 is LGHNA, CDR2 YSLEER. The CDR3 has 14 amino acids. In DNA form, the CDR3 reads TGCGCCAGCAGCCAAGAACAGCTTTTATATGGCTACACCTTC. Translation gives CASSQEQLLYGYTF.

This clonotype was seen a few times. The chain joins TRBV11-2 to TRBJ1-6; 10 bases align to TRBD1. Trimming took 6 bases from V and 10 from J; bases not matched to a gene: 6. The CDR3 length is 14 residues. Germline V lookup: CDR1 SGHAT, CDR2 FQNNGV. CDR3 nucleotides: TGTGCCAGCAGTCGGGACAGGGGAGGGTCACCCCTCCACTTT. This translates into CASSRDRGGSPLHF. Based on the CDR3 plus reference TRBV11-2 and TRBJ1-6, the full variable domain is EAGVAQSPRYKIIEKRQSVAFWCNPISGHATLYWYQQILGQGPKLLIQFQNNGVVDDSQLPKDRFSAERLKGVDSTLKIQPAKLEDSAVYLCASSRDRGGSPLHFGNGTRLTVT.

The rearrangement joins TRBV5-1 to TRBJ1-3; D unresolved. The V gene's germline CDR1 is SGHRS and CDR2 YFSETQ. The CDR3 sequence is 18 residues long. V lost 1 base and J 1 base, leaving 18 bases between the germline ends. CDR3 DNA: TGCGCCAGCAGCTTGTATCCGGTGGCGAGTCCGTCTGGAAACACCATATATTTT. This sequence encodes CASSLYPVASPSGNTIYF.

This clonotype was recorded at least ten times. V usage is TRBV7-3 and J usage is TRBJ1-2, with 8 bases fitting TRBD1. The germline V gene has CDR1 SGHTA and CDR2 FQGTGA. V was clipped by 5 bases and J by 4 bases; unmatched bases: 3. This CDR3 contains 13 residues. The CDR3: CASSQGQAYGYTF. CDR3 in DNA: TGTGCCAGCAGCCAGGGACAGGCCTATGGCTACACCTTC.

This clonotype was recorded many times. This chain uses TRBV7-9 with TRBJ2-3; 7 nucleotides match TRBD2. V shed 5 bases, J shed 0 bases, and the junction held 11 bases outside the gene matches. Germline CDR1 SEHNR, CDR2 FQNEAQ (reference sequence). The CDR3 totals 17 residues. The CDR3, as DNA: TGTGCCAGCAGCCTCCGACTAGCCCTATATAGCACAGATACGCAGTATTTT. Protein sequence: CASSLRLALYSTDTQYF. Full variable domain (rest looked up from reference TRBV7-9 and TRBJ2-3): DTGVSQNPRHKITKRGQNVTFRCDPISEHNRLYWYRQTLGQGPEFLTYFQNEAQLEKSRLLSDRFSAERPKGSFSTLEIQRTEQGDSAMYLCASSLRLALYSTDTQYFGPGTRLTVL.

This chain uses TRBV5-5 with TRBJ2-3, with TRBD1 matching over 9 bases. Germline V lookup: CDR1 SGHKS, CDR2 YYEKEE (reference sequence). V gave up 1 base and J gave up 2 bases; unmatched junction bases: 8. The CDR3 is made up of 17 amino acids. The CDR3 DNA sequence: TGTGCCAGCAGCTTGTGGGGGGACAGGGCTCTCACAGATACGCAGTATTTT. Protein sequence: CASSLWGDRALTDTQYF.

This clonotype was seen only a few times. The chain carries TRBV12-3 or TRBV12-4 and TRBJ2-5; D ambiguous. V was pared by 1 base and J by 3 bases, with 9 bases between. The CDR3 sequence is 14 residues long. The CDR3 loop is CASSLGTDKETQYF. CDR3 bases: TGTGCCAGCAGTTTAGGCACAGACAAAGAGACCCAGTACTTC.

This clonotype was detected once. V usage is TRBV20-1 and J usage is TRBJ1-1; D is perhaps TRBD1 (5 bases). CDR1 is DFQATT, CDR2 SNEGSKA, per germline (reference sequence). V lost 6 bases and J 5 bases, leaving 10 bases between the germline ends. The CDR3 extends over 11 amino acids. The CDR3 here is CSAKGRTEAFF. The CDR3 coding sequence is TGCAGTGCCAAGGGGCGGACTGAAGCTTTCTTT.

The V call is TRBV25-1, the J call TRBJ1-2; D not certain. V was shortened by 3 bases and J by 7 bases, with 12 bases between the two germline ends. The CDR3 runs 13 residues. In germline, CDR1 is MGHDK, CDR2 SYGVNS. This chain's CDR3 is CASSDSEYFGYTF. The CDR3 DNA reads as TGTGCCAGCAGTGACAGCGAGTATTTTGGCTACACCTTC.

The sample holds a few counts of this clonotype. The chain is built from TRBV12-3 or TRBV12-4 and TRBJ2-1; 8 nucleotides align to TRBD2. Trimming cost V 4 bases and J 15 bases; bases outside gene matches: 5. The CDR3 runs 11 residues. This CDR3 reads CASSSGTRGFF. The CDR3 DNA reads as TGTGCCAGCAGTTCCGGGACTAGAGGGTTCTTC.

V and J are TRBV12-3 or TRBV12-4 and TRBJ2-5; the D gene is possibly TRBD2 (6 bases). This CDR3 contains 15 residues. V gave up 3 bases and J gave up 5 bases, with 16 bases separating them. CDR3 amino acids: CASSLMRGGAETQYF. The CDR3 DNA sequence: TGTGCCAGCAGTTTGATGCGGGGTGGAGCGGAGACCCAGTACTTC.

This clonotype was seen a handful of times. J is TRBJ2-3 and V is TRBV4-2; no clear D. The V end was cut by 0 bases, the J end by 5 bases, with 6 bases between. CDR1 and CDR2 (germline): LGHNA, YNFKEQ. The length of the CDR3 is 13 residues. CDR3 loop: CASSQDVRDTQYF. In DNA, the CDR3 is TGTGCCAGCAGCCAAGATGTCCGAGATACGCAGTATTTT.

This chain links TRBV11-2 with TRBJ1-4; TRBD1 aligns across 8 bases. The V segment lost 4 bases and the J segment 5 bases; nucleotides outside the gene matches: 6. The CDR3 has 15 amino acids. The germline gives CDR1 SGHAT, CDR2 FQNNGV. The CDR3 loop is CASSSPGGGNEKLFF. As DNA, the CDR3 is TGTGCCAGCAGCTCACCAGGGGGCGGCAATGAAAAACTGTTTTTT.

This clonotype showed up many times. This chain joins TRBV7-6 and TRBJ2-7; D could derive from TRBD1 or TRBD2 (5 bases each). The V gene's germline CDR1 is SGHVS and CDR2 FNYEAQ. Trimming pared 5 bases from V and 5 bases from J, leaving 16 bases between. CDR3 length equals 14 residues. The CDR3, as DNA: TGTGCCAGCAGCCCCCGGGACCCTGGGGACGAGCAGTACTTC. Amino acids: CASSPRDPGDEQYF.

The chain employs TRBV20-1 and TRBJ1-1; D is perhaps TRBD1 (6 bases). The CDR3 contains 13 residues. In germline, CDR1 is DFQATT, CDR2 SNEGSKA (reference sequence). V was trimmed by 6 bases and J by 1 base, leaving 12 bases between them. CDR3 coding DNA: TGCAGTGCCCAGGACAGTAGGAACACTGAAGCTTTCTTT. Its translation is CSAQDSRNTEAFF.

This clonotype was detected many times. The chain links TRBV12-3 or TRBV12-4 to TRBJ2-7; D unresolved. The V end was cut by 1 base, the J end by 9 bases, with 16 bases between. This CDR3 is 14 amino acids long. The CDR3 region has the DNA TGTGCCAGCAGTTTAGGCCAGACGAGTCAAGGGCAGTACTTC. Protein: CASSLGQTSQGQYF.

The gene calls are TRBV28 and TRBJ1-5; TRBD1 might be the D (5 bases). CDR3 length: 15 residues. Germline loops: CDR1 MDHEN, CDR2 SYDVKM. Between the trimmed V and J ends, which lost 0 bases and 2 bases, there was a span of 8 bases. CDR3 bases: TGTGCCAGCAGTTTATGGCAGGGTGGCAATCAGCCCCAGCATTTT. This codes for CASSLWQGGNQPQHF. The full variable domain, rest sourced from reference TRBV28 and TRBJ1-5, is DVKVTQSSRYLVKRTGEKVFLECVQDMDHENMFWYRQDPGLGLRLIYFSYDVKMKEKGDIPEGYSVSREKKERFSLILESASTNQTSMYLCASSLWQGGNQPQHFGDGTRLSIL.

The chain carries TRBV7-9 and TRBJ1-2; TRBD1 might be the D (5 bases). Germline loops: CDR1 SEHNR, CDR2 FQNEAQ (reference sequence). The CDR3 is 13 amino acids. With 0 bases removed from V and 5 bases from J, the gap between germline ends came to 7 bases. The CDR3 loop reads CASSLAGDYGYTF. As DNA, the CDR3 is TGTGCCAGCAGCTTAGCAGGGGATTATGGCTACACCTTC. Based on the CDR3 plus reference TRBV7-9 and TRBJ1-2, the full variable domain is DTGVSQNPRHKITKRGQNVTFRCDPISEHNRLYWYRQTLGQGPEFLTYFQNEAQLEKSRLLSDRFSAERPKGSFSTLEIQRTEQGDSAMYLCASSLAGDYGYTFGSGTRLTVV.

V usage is TRBV12-3 or TRBV12-4 and J usage is TRBJ1-1, with a possible D match to TRBD1 (5 bases). The V end lost 5 bases, the J end lost 2 bases, and 15 bases lay between the germline ends. This CDR3 is 15 amino acids long. The CDR3 DNA reads as TGTGCCAGCAGTGCTCCGGGACTAATCAACACTGAAGCTTTCTTT. Its protein product is CASSAPGLINTEAFF.

As to this clonotype: Being one base from a much bigger clone, this may be a read error. The gene calls are TRBV3-1 and TRBJ2-1; the D gene could be TRBD1 or TRBD2 (5 bases each). Germline V gene lookup returns CDR1 LGHDT and CDR2 YNNKEL (reference sequence). The CDR3 runs 13 residues. The CDR3 protein is CTSTNRDPNEQFF. The CDR3 DNA is TGTACCAGCACGAACCGGGACCCCAATGAGCAGTTCTTC.

At least ten counts were recorded for this clonotype. The chain uses TRBV20-1 and TRBJ1-1; D remains ambiguous. The V gene's germline CDR1 is DFQATT and CDR2 SNEGSKA (reference sequence). The CDR3 totals 15 residues. V was shortened by 0 bases and J by 4 bases, with 15 bases between the two germline ends. This CDR3 is CSARDIDPVGTEAFF. The CDR3 nucleotides read TGCAGTGCTAGAGATATTGACCCGGTGGGCACTGAAGCTTTCTTT.

This clonotype was counted between two and nine times. The chain employs TRBV20-1 and TRBJ2-3, with 10 bases lining up with TRBD2. The CDR3 extends over 11 amino acids. The germline V gene has CDR1 DFQATT and CDR2 SNEGSKA (reference sequence). V was pared by 7 bases and J by 5 bases, with 0 bases of the junction left unmatched. The CDR3 DNA follows: TGCAGTGGGACTAGCGGAGATACGCAGTATTTT. Protein sequence: CSGTSGDTQYF.

The chain couples TRBV20-1 to TRBJ2-3; 11 nucleotides align to TRBD2. CDR1 is DFQATT, CDR2 SNEGSKA, per germline (reference sequence). The CDR3 has 18 residues. The J segment lost 4 bases and the V segment lost 2 bases, leaving 14 bases of the junction unmatched. The CDR3 is CSARSVSGGASQADTQYF. DNA of the CDR3: TGCAGTGCTAGATCTGTTAGCGGGGGGGCCTCTCAGGCAGATACGCAGTATTTT.

The J gene is TRBJ2-5, the V gene TRBV6-2 or TRBV6-3; D remains unclear. This CDR3 region has 15 residues. Trimming took 5 bases from V and 0 from J, leaving 13 bases between them. Germline loops: CDR1 MNHEY, CDR2 SVGEGT. The CDR3 bases are TGTGCCAGCAGTGACCTACGAGAGGACCAAGAGACCCAGTACTTC. Amino acid sequence: CASSDLREDQETQYF.

The J gene is TRBJ1-1, the V gene TRBV29-1; D is ambiguous. The CDR3 spans 12 residues. The V gene's germline CDR1 is SQVTM and CDR2 ANQGSEA. V dropped 3 bases and J dropped 11 bases, with 16 bases sitting between them. The DNA for the CDR3 is TGCAGCGTTGATGTTATTAGGGTTGGGGCTTTCTTT. Its translation is CSVDVIRVGAFF.

This clonotype appeared a few times. The V call is TRBV5-1, the J call TRBJ1-4, with D maybe TRBD1 (5 bases). There are 12 residues in the CDR3. Trimming pared 7 bases from V and 5 bases from J, leaving 9 bases between. The germline gives CDR1 SGHRS, CDR2 YFSETQ. CDR3 residues: CASGKGNEKLFF. As DNA, the CDR3 is TGCGCCAGCGGAAAGGGGAATGAAAAACTGTTTTTT.

This clonotype appeared a few times. V gene TRBV3-1 combines with J gene TRBJ1-5; 8 positions agree with TRBD1. The CDR3 is 17 amino acids. The trim removed 4 bases at V and 2 bases at J, leaving 10 bases unmatched. In germline, CDR1 is LGHDT, CDR2 YNNKEL (reference sequence). The CDR3 protein is CASSPAFGTGGNQPQHF. The CDR3 nucleotides are TGTGCCAGCAGCCCTGCATTCGGGACAGGCGGCAATCAGCCCCAGCATTTT.

The V call is TRBV7-9, the J call TRBJ2-4; weak D call: TRBD2 (6 bases). Trimming took 9 bases from V and 7 from J, leaving 22 bases between them. The CDR3 covers 15 residues. Per germline, CDR1 SEHNR and CDR2 FQNEAQ (reference sequence). CDR3 in DNA: TGTGCCAGTTCGAGGGCCCAAGCACGGGGGAACATTCAGTACTTC. Encoded protein: CASSRAQARGNIQYF.

The sample holds a few counts of this clonotype. The chain recombines TRBV12-3 or TRBV12-4 with TRBJ1-2; D not certain. Trimming removed 2 bases from V and 5 bases from J, with 3 bases in between. The CDR3 is 11 amino acids. CDR3: CASSLWYGYTF. The CDR3 bases are TGTGCCAGCAGTTTATGGTATGGCTACACCTTC.